This T cell receptor (beta chain) is from a study of blood T cell repertoires in COVID-19. Study-wide background: The study drew acute and convalescent COVID-19 samples from the United States, Italy and Spain. Nucleic acid was either cDNA or gDNA, and it came from T cells, B-cell-depleted T cells, or PBMCs.

V dropped 5 bases and J dropped 11; count of bases not matched to a gene: 7. From germline, CDR1 is LGHDT and CDR2 YNNKEL (reference sequence). The CDR3 has 14 amino acids. Source study methods: Amplification from reference gene primers served as the basis for estimated nucleated cell counts. Profiling relied on immunoSEQ multiplex PCR, and the TCRdb table lists in-frame clones only, not all of them. The D gene and trimming were derived from the DNA, and the V and J assignments and clone size from that table. The repertoire holds 140,000 to 150,000 clones, about 90% seen once, with about 1.7% in the top ten.

Sequencing was performed on peripheral blood. The genes are TRBV3-1 (or the pseudogene TRBV3-2) and TRBJ1-5, with 12 positions matching TRBD1. This receptor was obtained from a woman between 45 and 65 years old with acute or convalescent COVID-19. For the CDR3, the DNA is TGTGCCAGCAGCTTGGGACAGGGGGCGGGAGCCCAGCATTTT. Amino acids: CASSLGQGAGAQHF.